Below are 19 T cell receptor beta chains sequenced from a single sample in a study of cytomegalovirus exposure and HLA in healthy donors. The PCR made use of 60 Vbeta and 13 Jbeta primers. TCRdb keeps only in-frame clones here, not all; method: immunoSEQ multiplex PCR. There are more than 45,000 clones in the sample; 65% to 85% occur only once, and 1.5% to 2% lies in the top ten. Material: PBMCs. The receptors here all came from a man aged 25-45 years in good health and CMV-seronegative.

The chain is built from TRBV5-4 and TRBJ2-1; TRBD2 is a possible D gene (5 bases). The germline V gene encodes CDR1 SGHNT and CDR2 YYREEE (reference sequence). This CDR3 has 12 amino acids. The V gene lost 7 bases and the J gene lost 5 bases, with 10 bases spanning the gap. The CDR3 DNA is TGTGCCAGCGGCACTAGTAACAATGAGCAGTTCTTC. Its translation is CASGTSNNEQFF.

This rearrangement joins TRBV5-6 to TRBJ1-1; D unresolved. There are 15 residues in the CDR3. V lost 0 bases and J lost 3, with 12 bases in between. Per germline, CDR1 SGHDT and CDR2 YYEEEE. The chain's CDR3 is CASSLALRGHTEAFF. The CDR3 bases are TGTGCCAGCAGCTTGGCCCTCCGTGGGCACACTGAAGCTTTCTTT.

The rearrangement uses TRBV28 and TRBJ1-3, with D hard to call. Germline CDR1 and CDR2: MDHEN and SYDVKM. Deletions cut 6 bases from V and 2 bases from J, with 11 bases between. This CDR3 region has 14 residues. The CDR3 is CASSPSVAGNTIYF. Here the CDR3 DNA reads TGTGCCAGCAGCCCATCGGTAGCTGGAAACACCATATATTTT.

The J gene is TRBJ2-1, the V gene TRBV9, with 10 bases matching TRBD2. V was clipped by 3 bases and J by 5 bases; unmatched bases: 8. The CDR3 totals 16 residues. Per the germline V gene, CDR1 is SGDLS and CDR2 is YYNGEE. CDR3 loop: CASSGIAGGVNNEQFF. DNA of the CDR3: TGTGCCAGCAGCGGGATAGCGGGAGGAGTCAACAATGAGCAGTTCTTC.

The chain uses TRBV21-1 and TRBJ1-2; the table calls TRBD1, which could not be checked here. TRBV21-1 is deemed a pseudogene. There are 15 residues in the CDR3. CDR3 sequence reads: CASSLGTGANYGYTF. The DNA for the CDR3 is TGTGCCAGCAGCTTAGGGACAGGAGCTAACTATGGCTACACCTTC.

The genes are TRBV4-3 and TRBJ1-1, with a possible D match to TRBD1 (5 bases). In germline, CDR1 is LGHNA, CDR2 YSLEER. The CDR3 is 15 amino acids. Trimming cost V 3 bases and J 0 bases, with 11 bases left between them. This chain's CDR3 is CASSHRDRLNTEAFF. DNA of the CDR3: TGCGCCAGCAGCCACCGAGACAGATTGAACACTGAAGCTTTCTTT.

V and J are TRBV2 and TRBJ2-5; D is unclear. CDR1 is SNHLY, CDR2 FYNNEI, per germline. CDR3 length equals 13 residues. V lost 8 bases and J lost 2, with 12 bases in between. CDR3 region: CASGGSPQETQYF. In DNA form, the CDR3 reads TGTGCCAGCGGCGGCAGCCCACAAGAGACCCAGTACTTC. The whole variable domain, filled in from reference TRBV2 and TRBJ2-5, reads EPEVTQTPSHQVTQMGQEVILRCVPISNHLYFYWYRQILGQKVEFLVSFYNNEISEKSEIFDDQFSVERPDGSNFTLKIRSTKLEDSAMYFCASGGSPQETQYFGPGTRLLVL.

V and J are TRBV7-2 and TRBJ2-2, with D possibly TRBD2 on 6 matching bases. There are 17 residues in the CDR3. The V gene's germline CDR1 is SGHTA and CDR2 FQGNSA. The V end was cut by 0 bases, the J end by 3 bases, with 14 bases between. CDR3 bases: TGTGCCAGCAGCTTAGCGTCGGGACTCCAATACACCGGGGAGCTGTTTTTT. Translated, it gives CASSLASGLQYTGELFF. The full variable domain, completed using reference TRBV7-2 and TRBJ2-2, is GAGVSQSPSNKVTEKGKDVELRCDPISGHTALYWYRQSLGQGLEFLIYFQGNSAPDKSGLPSDRFSAERTGGSVSTLTIQRTQQEDSAVYLCASSLASGLQYTGELFFGEGSRLTVL.

The V gene is TRBV29-1, the J gene TRBJ2-5; 11 bases line up with TRBD1. The last part of the DNA fits TRBJ2-7 better; the J call may be wrong. CDR3 size: 13 residues. The germline gives CDR1 SQVTM, CDR2 ANQGSEA. CDR3 sequence: CSVGTGGSYEQYF. The CDR3, as DNA: TGCAGCGTGGGGACAGGGGGTAGCTACGAGCAGTACTTC.

This chain links TRBV19 with TRBJ2-5; 9 bases match TRBD1. Trimming removed 4 bases from V and 5 bases from J; junction bases left unmatched: 8. The CDR3 sequence is 15 residues long. Per the germline V gene, CDR1 is LNHDA and CDR2 is SQIVND (reference sequence). In nucleotides, the CDR3 is TGTGCCAGTAGTACCGGGACAGGGCTGGCGGAGACCCAGTACTTC. Encoded protein: CASSTGTGLAETQYF. The full variable domain, its missing parts supplied by reference TRBV19 and TRBJ2-5, is DGGITQSPKYLFRKEGQNVTLSCEQNLNHDAMYWYRQDPGQGLRLIYYSQIVNDFQKGDIAEGYSVSREKKESFPLTVTSAQKNPTAFYLCASSTGTGLAETQYFGPGTRLLVL.

The genes are TRBV4-3 and TRBJ1-4, with D perhaps matching TRBD1 (5 bases). The ends were cut back, 8 bases at V and 7 bases at J, with 14 bases in the middle. The CDR3 length is 13 residues. Germline V gene lookup returns CDR1 LGHNA and CDR2 YSLEER. The chain's CDR3 is CASCRGSGEKLFF. As DNA, the CDR3 is TGCGCCAGCTGTCGGGGGTCGGGTGAAAAACTGTTTTTT.

The rearrangement joins TRBV5-4 to TRBJ1-4; 7 nucleotides agree with TRBD1. CDR3 length equals 14 residues. Losses at the gene ends were 1 base for V and 8 bases for J; bases not matched to a gene: 5. The germline CDR1 and CDR2 sequences are SGHNT and YYREEE (reference sequence). CDR3 nucleotides: TGTGCCAGCAGCTTGCCGGGAGGGGGCGAAAAACTGTTTTTT. This encodes CASSLPGGGEKLFF. The whole variable domain, filled in from reference TRBV5-4 and TRBJ1-4, reads ETGVTQSPTHLIKTRGQQVTLRCSSQSGHNTVSWYQQALGQGPQFIFQYYREEENGRGNFPPRFSGLQFPNYSSELNVNALELDDSALYLCASSLPGGGEKLFFGSGTQLSVL.

The chain combines TRBV7-9 with TRBJ2-7, with D perhaps matching TRBD1 (6 bases). The V and J ends lost 2 bases and 4 bases respectively, with 12 bases between them. The CDR3 covers 14 residues. Per germline, CDR1 SEHNR and CDR2 FQNEAQ (reference sequence). The CDR3 reads CASSLRSGAYEQYF. In DNA form, the CDR3 reads TGTGCCAGCAGCTTAAGATCAGGGGCTTACGAGCAGTACTTC.

The V call is TRBV10-3, the J call TRBJ1-2; D is undetermined. Germline values: CDR1 ENHRY, CDR2 SYGVKD. The CDR3 covers 13 residues. V lost 9 bases to trimming and J lost 0 bases, with 11 bases between them. CDR3 in amino acids: CAMRESANYGYTF. The CDR3 nucleotides read TGTGCCATGAGGGAATCAGCTAACTATGGCTACACCTTC.

The CDR3 region is CATSATTYEQYF. The CDR3 coding sequence is TGTGCCACCAGCGCGACAACCTACGAGCAGTACTTC. The V gene is TRBV15, the J gene TRBJ2-7; no reliable D call. The germline gives CDR1 LNHNV, CDR2 YYDKDF (reference sequence). V dropped 5 bases and J dropped 2 bases, with 7 bases sitting between them. CDR3 length: 12 residues.

The V gene is TRBV6-1, the J gene TRBJ2-1, with D perhaps TRBD2 (6 bases). This CDR3 is 15 amino acids long. Trimming pared 2 bases from V and 7 bases from J, leaving 15 bases between. CDR1 is MNHNS and CDR2 is SASEGT in the germline V gene. CDR3 amino acids: CASSESRAGLNEQFF. In nucleotides, the CDR3 is TGTGCCAGCAGTGAAAGTAGGGCGGGGCTTAATGAGCAGTTCTTC.

This rearrangement joins TRBV6-5 to TRBJ2-7, with 9 bases aligning to TRBD2. Germline CDR1 MNHEY, CDR2 SVGAGI. After removal of 6 bases from V and 6 bases from J, the junction contained 12 bases not matched to a gene. CDR3 size: 15 residues. CDR3 sequence reads: CASSDRRGGGSEQYF. Written as DNA, the CDR3 is TGTGCCAGCAGCGATCGGCGGGGGGGCGGCTCCGAGCAGTACTTC.

The chain employs TRBV13 and TRBJ2-2; tentatively, D is TRBD2 (6 bases). Trimming pared 5 bases from V and 6 bases from J, leaving 28 bases between. The CDR3 totals 19 residues. CDR1 is PRHDT, CDR2 FYEKMQ, per germline (reference sequence). The CDR3 loop is CASSPPPGLLLGHPGELFF. In nucleotides, the CDR3 is TGTGCCAGCAGCCCCCCCCCGGGACTGCTCTTGGGCCATCCCGGGGAGCTGTTTTTT.

The chain combines TRBV29-1 with TRBJ1-2; D might be TRBD1 (5 bases). From germline, CDR1 is SQVTM and CDR2 ANQGSEA. The CDR3 totals 15 residues. V was clipped by 5 bases and J by 8 bases, with 24 bases between them. The DNA of the CDR3 is TGCAGCGTTCTGGATAGGGGCCGCCAGGGTACCGGCTACACCTTC. Its protein product is CSVLDRGRQGTGYTF. Complete variable domain (other parts from reference TRBV29-1 and TRBJ1-2): SAVISQKPSRDICQRGTSLTIQCQVDSQVTMMFWYRQQPGQSLTLIATANQGSEATYESGFVIDKFPISRPNLTFSTLTVSNMSPEDSSIYLCSVLDRGRQGTGYTFGSGTRLTVV.